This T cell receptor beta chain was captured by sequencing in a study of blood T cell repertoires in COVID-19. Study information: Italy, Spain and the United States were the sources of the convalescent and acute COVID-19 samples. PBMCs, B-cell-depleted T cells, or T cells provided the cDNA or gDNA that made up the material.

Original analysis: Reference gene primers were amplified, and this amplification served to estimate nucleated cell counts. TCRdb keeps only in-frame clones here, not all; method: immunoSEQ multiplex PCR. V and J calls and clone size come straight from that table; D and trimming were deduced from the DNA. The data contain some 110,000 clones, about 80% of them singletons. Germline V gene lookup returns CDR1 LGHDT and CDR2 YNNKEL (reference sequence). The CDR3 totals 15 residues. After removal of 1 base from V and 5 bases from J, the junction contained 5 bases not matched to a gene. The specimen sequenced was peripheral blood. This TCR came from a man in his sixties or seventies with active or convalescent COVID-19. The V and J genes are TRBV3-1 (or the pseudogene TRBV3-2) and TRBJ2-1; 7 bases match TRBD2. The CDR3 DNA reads TGTGCCAGCAGCCAAGGGGGGGGGAAAAACAATGAGCAGTTCTTC. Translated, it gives CASSQGGGKNNEQFF.